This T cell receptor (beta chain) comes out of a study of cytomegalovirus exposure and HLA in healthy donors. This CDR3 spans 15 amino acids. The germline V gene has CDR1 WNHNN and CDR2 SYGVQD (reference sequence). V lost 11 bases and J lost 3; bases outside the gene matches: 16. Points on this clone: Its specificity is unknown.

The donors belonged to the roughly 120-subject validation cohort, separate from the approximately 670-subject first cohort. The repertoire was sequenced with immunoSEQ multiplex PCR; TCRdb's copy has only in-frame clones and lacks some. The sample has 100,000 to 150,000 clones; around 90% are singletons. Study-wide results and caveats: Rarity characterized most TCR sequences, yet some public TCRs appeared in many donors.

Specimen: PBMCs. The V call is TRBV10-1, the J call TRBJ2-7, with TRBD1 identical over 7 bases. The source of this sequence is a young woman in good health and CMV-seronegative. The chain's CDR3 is CAGLPLGGADYEQYF. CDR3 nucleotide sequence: TGCGCCGGACTCCCACTAGGGGGCGCCGACTACGAGCAGTACTTC.